These T cell receptor beta chains were read from a single sample in a study of blood T cell repertoires in COVID-19. TCRdb's table, derived via immunoSEQ multiplex PCR, lists solely in-frame clones and lacks some. Among roughly 220,000 clones, about three quarters were seen once, and the ten largest hold around 5.4%. Sequencing input: peripheral blood. The receptor set was obtained from a woman between 65 and 79 years old with acute or convalescent COVID-19. Both conserved end residues are part of each CDR3. Fields, in order: clone size, J gene, V gene, D gene, CDR3 DNA, CDR3 protein. D genes are given only for firm matches. Clone sizes are given selectively: once, few, many, or a class where the clone is expanded.

>NA|TRBJ1-1|TRBV25-1|NA
TGTGCCAGCAGTGAAGGGGGAGGCACCGGAGGCACTGAAGCTTTCTTT
CASSEGGGTGGTEAFF
>once|TRBJ2-5|TRBV6-6|NA
TGTGCCAGTAGGGGCTCTCGAGAGACCCAGTACTTC
CASRGSRETQYF
>NA|TRBJ1-1|TRBV12-3/TRBV12-4|NA
TGTGCCAGCAGTCTGACAGCGAACACTGAAGCTTTCTTT
CASSLTANTEAFF
>NA|TRBJ2-5|TRBV28|TRBD2
TGTGCCAGCAGCAAATCGACTAGCAGCACTCAAGAGACCCAGTACTTC
CASSKSTSSTQETQYF
>NA|TRBJ2-1|TRBV28|NA
TGTGCCAGCAGTTTATTGGAGGATGAGCAGTTCTTC
CASSLLEDEQFF
>NA|TRBJ2-5|TRBV12-3/TRBV12-4|NA
TGTGCCAGCAGTTTATCGAGAGGCGAGACCCAGTACTTC
CASSLSRGETQYF
>NA|TRBJ2-1|TRBV19|NA
TGTGCCAGTAGTATCGGCCGCATAGTCGGGAATGAGCAGTTCTTC
CASSIGRIVGNEQFF
>NA|TRBJ1-4|TRBV28|TRBD1
TGTGCCAGCAGTTTCCCGGGACAGGGAGGTGAAAAACTGTTTTTT
CASSFPGQGGEKLFF
>NA|TRBJ2-7|TRBV7-8|TRBD1
TGTGCCAGCAGCTTAGCACAGGGGGTATTCTACGAGCAGTACTTC
CASSLAQGVFYEQYF
>NA|TRBJ2-6|TRBV27|NA
TGTGCCAGCAGTCTCAGGGCCTCTGGGGCCAACGTCCTGACTTTC
CASSLRASGANVLTF
>once|TRBJ2-7|TRBV6-5|TRBD2
TGTGCCAGCAGCACCAAGAAGCGGGAGGTGGCCGAGCAGTACTTC
CASSTKKREVAEQYF
>NA|TRBJ2-1|TRBV5-1|NA
TGCGCCAGCAGCTTGGAGGGACTGGCAAGGGGCGAGCAGTTCTTC
CASSLEGLARGEQFF
>NA|TRBJ2-2|TRBV7-9|TRBD1
TGTGCCAGCAGCTCGGGGACAGGGGTCGACACCGGGGAGCTGTTTTTT
CASSSGTGVDTGELFF
>NA|TRBJ2-1|TRBV10-3|TRBD2
TGTGCCATCAGTGAGTCTCGCGCTAGCGGGAGGGCGGGTGAGCAGTTCTTC
CAISESRASGRAGEQFF
>NA|TRBJ2-1|TRBV11-3|NA
TGTGCCAGCAGCCCCACCCGGGTTAGTGAGCAGTTCTTC
CASSPTRVSEQFF
>NA|TRBJ2-2|TRBV27|NA
TGTGCCAGCAGTTTACTAGCCCGGGGGGAGCTGTTTTTT
CASSLLARGELFF
>NA|TRBJ2-5|TRBV5-1|TRBD2
TGCGCCAGCAGGAGGAGTGCGGGAGAGGTGGAGACCCAGTACTTC
CASRRSAGEVETQYF
>NA|TRBJ2-1|TRBV10-3|TRBD2
TGTGCCATCAGTGAGTTACTAGCGGGAGTGTCCTACAATGAGCAGTTCTTC
CAISELLAGVSYNEQFF
>NA|TRBJ2-7|TRBV5-1|TRBD1
TGCGCCAGCAGGCGGACAGGGTCAGTCTACGAGCAGTACTTC
CASRRTGSVYEQYF
>NA|TRBJ2-3|TRBV5-1|TRBD2
TGCGCCAGCAGCTTGGTAGCGGGGGGCACAGATACGCAGTATTTT
CASSLVAGGTDTQYF
>once|TRBJ1-4|TRBV5-1|TRBD1
TGCGCCAGCAGCTATGACGACAGGGCGTCGGGTGAAAAACTGTTTTTT
CASSYDDRASGEKLFF
>NA|TRBJ2-3|TRBV7-2|NA
TGTGCCAGCAGCATAGGGCAGGCCACAGATACGCAGTATTTT
CASSIGQATDTQYF
>NA|TRBJ2-3|TRBV25-1|TRBD1
TGTGCCAGCAGTTTATCGGACAGGATCATCACAGATACGCAGTATTTT
CASSLSDRIITDTQYF
>NA|TRBJ1-1|TRBV28|NA
TGTGCCAGCAGTTTAGACAGGCGAATGAACACTGAAGCTTTCTTT
CASSLDRRMNTEAFF
>NA|TRBJ2-3|TRBV29-1|NA
TGCAGCGTCCGCCGGTCAGATACGCAGTATTTT
CSVRRSDTQYF
>NA|TRBJ1-5|TRBV3-1/TRBV3-2|NA
TGTGCCAGCAGCCAATCCACAGATCAGCCCCAGCATTTT
CASSQSTDQPQHF
>NA|TRBJ2-6|TRBV3-1/TRBV3-2|TRBD1
TGTGCCAGCAGCCACACGATGCAGGGGGCGCGCTCTGGGGCCAACGTCCTGACTTTC
CASSHTMQGARSGANVLTF
>NA|TRBJ2-2|TRBV7-7|NA
TGTGCCAGCAGCTTAAGCGATATAGCGAACACCGGGGAGCTGTTTTTT
CASSLSDIANTGELFF
>NA|TRBJ1-6|TRBV18|NA
TGTGCCAGCTCACCAACTAGTCAAGGGTCACCCCTCCACTTT
CASSPTSQGSPLHF
>NA|TRBJ1-3|TRBV5-1|NA
TGCGCCAGCAGCTTGGCAGGGACTCCTGGAAACACCATATATTTT
CASSLAGTPGNTIYF
>NA|TRBJ2-2|TRBV6-5|TRBD2
TGTGCCAGCAACAGACTAGCGGGTCAAACCGGGGAGCTGTTTTTT
CASNRLAGQTGELFF
>NA|TRBJ2-5|TRBV2|NA
TGTGCCAGCAGTGACGTGCGGATCCAAGAGACCCAGTACTTC
CASSDVRIQETQYF
>once|TRBJ2-1|TRBV10-3|TRBD1
TGTGCCATCAAACCGGGACAGGGTCCCAATGAGCAGTTCTTC
CAIKPGQGPNEQFF
>NA|TRBJ2-5|TRBV9|NA
TGTGCCAGCAGCGTAGCAGGGGCAGGGGAGACCCAGTACTTC
CASSVAGAGETQYF
>NA|TRBJ1-1|TRBV9|TRBD1
TGTGCCAGCAGCTGGGGGACAGGGGAGAACACTGAAGCTTTCTTT
CASSWGTGENTEAFF
>NA|TRBJ2-2|TRBV10-1|NA
TGCGCCAGCAGTGAGCCGGGAGCCGGGGAGCTGTTTTTT
CASSEPGAGELFF
>NA|TRBJ2-7|TRBV3-1/TRBV3-2|NA
TGTGCCAGCAGCCCCTCCAGGTCCCACGAGCAGTACTTC
CASSPSRSHEQYF
>once|TRBJ2-7|TRBV28|NA
TGTGCCAGCAGATATCCCGGACCACGGGGTTCCTACGAGCAGTACTTC
CASRYPGPRGSYEQYF
>NA|TRBJ1-5|TRBV6-2/TRBV6-3|NA
TGTGCCAGCAGTCCCTCCGGACAGATTAGCAATCAGCCCCAGCATTTT
CASSPSGQISNQPQHF
>NA|TRBJ2-7|TRBV7-2|TRBD1
TGTGCCAGCAAGGGACAGGAGGCTCACTACGAGCAGTACTTC
CASKGQEAHYEQYF
>few|TRBJ1-6|TRBV11-2|TRBD1
TGTGCCAGCAGCTTAGTAGGGGGCGGTAATTCACCCCTCCACTTT
CASSLVGGGNSPLHF
>many|TRBJ2-2|TRBV5-5|NA
TGTGCCAGCAGCTCGAACACGAACACCGGGGAGCTGTTTTTT
CASSSNTNTGELFF
>NA|TRBJ1-1|TRBV3-1/TRBV3-2|NA
TGTGCCAGCAGCCACTGGGGGGGGTACACTGAAGCTTTCTTT
CASSHWGGYTEAFF
>few|TRBJ2-3|TRBV29-1|NA
TGCAGCGTGACTAGTGTTAGCACAGATACGCAGTATTTT
CSVTSVSTDTQYF
>NA|TRBJ1-1|TRBV12-3/TRBV12-4|NA
TGTGCCAGCAGTTTAGGCAGGGAGGCTGAAGCTTTCTTT
CASSLGREAEAFF